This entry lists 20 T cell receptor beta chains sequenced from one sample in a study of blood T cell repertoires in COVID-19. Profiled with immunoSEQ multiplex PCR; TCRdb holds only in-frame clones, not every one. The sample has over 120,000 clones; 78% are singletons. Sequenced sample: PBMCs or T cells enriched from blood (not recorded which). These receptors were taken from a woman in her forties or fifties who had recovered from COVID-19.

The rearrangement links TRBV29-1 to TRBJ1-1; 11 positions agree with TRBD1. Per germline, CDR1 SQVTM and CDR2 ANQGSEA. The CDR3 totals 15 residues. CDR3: CSILLGTGGNTEAFF. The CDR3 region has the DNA TGCAGTATTCTACTTGGGACAGGGGGGAACACTGAAGCTTTCTTT.

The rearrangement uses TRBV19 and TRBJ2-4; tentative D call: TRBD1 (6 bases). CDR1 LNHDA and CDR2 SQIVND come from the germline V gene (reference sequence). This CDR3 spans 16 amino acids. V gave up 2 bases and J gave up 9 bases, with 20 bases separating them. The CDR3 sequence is CASSIPQGLLASIQYF. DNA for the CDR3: TGTGCCAGTAGTATACCCCAGGGGCTGTTAGCTAGCATTCAGTACTTC.

The CDR3 region has the DNA TGTGCCAGCAGCTTAGCGGGACAGGGTCCTCGGGGAGAGACCCAGTACTTC. Amino acid sequence: CASSLAGQGPRGETQYF. The genes are TRBV7-9 and TRBJ2-5; 9 bases align to TRBD1. The V segment lost 0 bases and the J segment 4 bases; nucleotides outside the gene matches: 9. Germline V lookup: CDR1 SEHNR, CDR2 FQNEAQ (reference sequence). The CDR3 sequence is 17 residues long.

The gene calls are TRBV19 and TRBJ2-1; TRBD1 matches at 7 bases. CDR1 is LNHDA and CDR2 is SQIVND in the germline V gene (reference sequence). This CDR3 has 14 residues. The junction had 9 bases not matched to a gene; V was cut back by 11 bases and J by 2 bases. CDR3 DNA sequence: TGTGCCTCCACAGGACAGGCTACCTACAATGAGCAGTTCTTC. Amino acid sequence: CASTGQATYNEQFF.

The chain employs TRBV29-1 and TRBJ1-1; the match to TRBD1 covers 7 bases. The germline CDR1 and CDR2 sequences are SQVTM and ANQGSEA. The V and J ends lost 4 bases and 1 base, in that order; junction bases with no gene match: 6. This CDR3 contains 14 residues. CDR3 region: CSVGGTAENTEAFF. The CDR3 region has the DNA TGCAGCGTTGGGGGGACAGCAGAGAACACTGAAGCTTTCTTT.

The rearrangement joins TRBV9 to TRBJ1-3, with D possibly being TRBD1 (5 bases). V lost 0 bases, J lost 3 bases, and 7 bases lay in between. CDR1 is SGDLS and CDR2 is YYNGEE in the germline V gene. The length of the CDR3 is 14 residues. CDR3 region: CASSVAGIGNTIYF. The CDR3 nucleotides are TGTGCCAGCAGCGTAGCAGGGATTGGAAACACCATATATTTT.

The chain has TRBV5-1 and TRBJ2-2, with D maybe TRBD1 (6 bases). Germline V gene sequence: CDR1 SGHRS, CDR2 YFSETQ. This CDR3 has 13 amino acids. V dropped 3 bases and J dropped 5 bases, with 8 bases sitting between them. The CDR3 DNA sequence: TGCGCCAGCAGCTCCCAGGGGACCGGGGAGCTGTTTTTT. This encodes CASSSQGTGELFF.

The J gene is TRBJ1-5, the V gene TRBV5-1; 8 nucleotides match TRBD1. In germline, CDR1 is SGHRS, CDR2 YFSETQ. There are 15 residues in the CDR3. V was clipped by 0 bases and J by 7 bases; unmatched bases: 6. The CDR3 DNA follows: TGCGCCAGCAGCTTGGCCCCGGACAGGGTGCAGCCCCAGCATTTT. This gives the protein CASSLAPDRVQPQHF.

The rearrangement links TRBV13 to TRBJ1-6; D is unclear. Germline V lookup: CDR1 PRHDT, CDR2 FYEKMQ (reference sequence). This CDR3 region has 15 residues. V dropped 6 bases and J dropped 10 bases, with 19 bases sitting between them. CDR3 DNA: TGTGCCAGCAGGCAAGAAAACGGCCGCGGGTCACCCCTCCACTTT. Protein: CASRQENGRGSPLHF.

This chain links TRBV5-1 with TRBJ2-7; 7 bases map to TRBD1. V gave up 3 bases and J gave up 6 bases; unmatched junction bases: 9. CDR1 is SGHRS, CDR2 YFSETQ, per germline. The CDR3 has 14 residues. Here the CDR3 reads CASSSITGDAEQYF. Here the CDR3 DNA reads TGCGCCAGCAGCTCGATCACAGGGGACGCCGAGCAGTACTTC.

The DNA for the CDR3 is TGTGCCAGCAGCCGAGGCAGGGGGGACACCATATATTTT. Translating gives CASSRGRGDTIYF. This rearrangement joins TRBV3-1 (or the pseudogene TRBV3-2) to TRBJ1-3; 7 nucleotides line up with TRBD1. V dropped 4 bases and J dropped 8; count of bases not matched to a gene: 5. The germline V gene has CDR1 LGHDT and CDR2 YNNKEL (reference sequence). This CDR3 contains 13 residues.

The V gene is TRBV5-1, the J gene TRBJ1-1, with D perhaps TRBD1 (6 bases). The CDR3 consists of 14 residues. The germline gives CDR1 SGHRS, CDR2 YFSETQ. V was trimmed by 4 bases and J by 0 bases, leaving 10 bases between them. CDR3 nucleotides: TGCGCCAGCAGCCTAGGGACAATGAACACTGAAGCTTTCTTT. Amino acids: CASSLGTMNTEAFF.

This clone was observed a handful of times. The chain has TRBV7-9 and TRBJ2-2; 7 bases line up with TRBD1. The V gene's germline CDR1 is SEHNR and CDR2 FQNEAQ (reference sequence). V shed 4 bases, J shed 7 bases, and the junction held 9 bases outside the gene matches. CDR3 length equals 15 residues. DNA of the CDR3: TGTGCCAGCAGCTCCGACGACAGGGTCGGCGGGGAGCTGTTTTTT. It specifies CASSSDDRVGGELFF.

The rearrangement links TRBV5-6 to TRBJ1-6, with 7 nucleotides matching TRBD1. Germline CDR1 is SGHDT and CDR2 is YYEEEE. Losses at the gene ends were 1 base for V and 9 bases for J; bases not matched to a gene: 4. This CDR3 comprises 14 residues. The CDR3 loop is CASSLNDRASPLHF. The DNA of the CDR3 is TGTGCCAGCAGCTTGAACGACAGGGCTTCACCCCTCCACTTT. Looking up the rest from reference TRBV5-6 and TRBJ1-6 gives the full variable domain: DAGVTQSPTHLIKTRGQQVTLRCSPKSGHDTVSWYQQALGQGPQFIFQYYEEEERQRGNFPDRFSGHQFPNYSSELNVNALLLGDSALYLCASSLNDRASPLHFGNGTRLTVT.

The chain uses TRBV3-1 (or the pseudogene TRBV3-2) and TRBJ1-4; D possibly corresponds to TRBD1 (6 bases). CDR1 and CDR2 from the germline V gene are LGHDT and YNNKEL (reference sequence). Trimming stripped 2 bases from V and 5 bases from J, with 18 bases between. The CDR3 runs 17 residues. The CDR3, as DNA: TGTGCCAGCAGCCAATTCGGGTCTGGGACACTGAATGAAAAACTGTTTTTT. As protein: CASSQFGSGTLNEKLFF.

This chain's CDR3 is CASSFAGTTEAFF. Here the CDR3 DNA reads TGTGCCAGCAGCTTCGCGGGGACCACTGAAGCTTTCTTT. This chain links TRBV7-2 with TRBJ1-1; tentatively, D is TRBD1 (5 bases). Between the trimmed V and J ends, which lost 3 bases and 4 bases, there was a span of 9 bases. CDR1 is SGHTA, CDR2 FQGNSA, per germline. The CDR3 is 13 amino acids.

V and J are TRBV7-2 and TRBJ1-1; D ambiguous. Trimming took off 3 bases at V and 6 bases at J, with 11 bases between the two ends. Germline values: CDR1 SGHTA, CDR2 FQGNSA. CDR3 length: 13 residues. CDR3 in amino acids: CASSFRVSSEAFF. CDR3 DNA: TGTGCCAGCAGCTTCCGAGTATCCTCTGAAGCTTTCTTT. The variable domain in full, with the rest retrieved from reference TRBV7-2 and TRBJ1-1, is GAGVSQSPSNKVTEKGKDVELRCDPISGHTALYWYRQSLGQGLEFLIYFQGNSAPDKSGLPSDRFSAERTGGSVSTLTIQRTQQEDSAVYLCASSFRVSSEAFFGQGTRLTVV.

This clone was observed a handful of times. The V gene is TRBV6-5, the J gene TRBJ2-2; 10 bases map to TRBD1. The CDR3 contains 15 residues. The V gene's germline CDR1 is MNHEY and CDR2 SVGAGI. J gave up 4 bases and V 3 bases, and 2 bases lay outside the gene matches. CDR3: CASSYGTGATGELFF. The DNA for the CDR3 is TGTGCCAGCAGTTATGGGACAGGGGCCACCGGGGAGCTGTTTTTT.

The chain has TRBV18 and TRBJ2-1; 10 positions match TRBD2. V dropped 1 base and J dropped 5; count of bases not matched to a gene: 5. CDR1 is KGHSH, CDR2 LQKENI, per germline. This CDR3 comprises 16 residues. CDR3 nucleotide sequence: TGTGCCAGCTCACCACGGGGGACTAGCGTAAACAATGAGCAGTTCTTC. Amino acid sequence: CASSPRGTSVNNEQFF. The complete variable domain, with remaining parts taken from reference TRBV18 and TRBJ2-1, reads NAGVMQNPRHLVRRRGQEARLRCSPMKGHSHVYWYRQLPEEGLKFMVYLQKENIIDESGMPKERFSAEFPKEGPSILRIQQVVRGDSAAYFCASSPRGTSVNNEQFFGPGTRLTVL.

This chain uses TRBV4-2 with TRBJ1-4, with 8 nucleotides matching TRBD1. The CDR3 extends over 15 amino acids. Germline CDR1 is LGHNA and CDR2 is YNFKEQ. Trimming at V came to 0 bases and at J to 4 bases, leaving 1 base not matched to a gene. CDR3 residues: CASSQEDRVNEKLFF. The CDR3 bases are TGTGCCAGCAGCCAAGAGGACAGGGTTAATGAAAAACTGTTTTTT.